Sequencing of this TCR beta chain was carried out in a study of T cell responses to AZD1222 COVID-19 vaccine. The ends were cut back, 5 bases at V and 16 bases at J, with 18 bases in the middle. CDR3 size: 12 residues. Profiled with immunoSEQ multiplex PCR; TCRdb holds only in-frame clones, not every one. The data contain around 60,000 clones, around nine tenths of them singletons. The receptor was derived from an adult who received the MenACWY meningococcal vaccine as a control. The sequencing here drew on peripheral blood, taken 28 days after the second dose of the MenACWY control vaccine. V is TRBV12-3 or TRBV12-4 and J is TRBJ2-4; possible D gene TRBD2, 6 bases. The chain's CDR3 is CASSPQGGGKYF. In DNA form, the CDR3 reads TGTGCCAGCAGTCCTCAAGGTGGGGGGAAATACTTC.